This T cell receptor (beta chain) was identified during a study of blood T cell repertoires in COVID-19. Study-level information: Samples taken during acute and convalescent COVID-19 were collected in the United States, Italy and Spain. T cells, B-cell-depleted T cells, or PBMCs supplied cDNA or gDNA.

In the original analysis: Estimation of nucleated cell counts was performed using reference gene primer amplification. Method: immunoSEQ multiplex PCR; TCRdb's copy keeps in-frame clones and lacks some. The DNA gave D and trimming, while V, J and clone size come from that table. The table records some 140,000 clones, about 87% of them present only once. CDR1 LGHDT and CDR2 YNNKEL come from the germline V gene (reference sequence). V gave up 6 bases and J gave up 4 bases, with 6 bases separating them. The CDR3 consists of 11 residues. The specimen was peripheral blood. The chain is built from TRBV3-1 (or the pseudogene TRBV3-2) and TRBJ1-1; perhaps TRBD1 as D (6 bases). This TCR derives from a man aged 50 to 60 with active COVID-19. This CDR3 reads CASRGATEAFF. CDR3 sequence (DNA): TGTGCCAGCAGGGGGGCCACTGAAGCTTTCTTT.